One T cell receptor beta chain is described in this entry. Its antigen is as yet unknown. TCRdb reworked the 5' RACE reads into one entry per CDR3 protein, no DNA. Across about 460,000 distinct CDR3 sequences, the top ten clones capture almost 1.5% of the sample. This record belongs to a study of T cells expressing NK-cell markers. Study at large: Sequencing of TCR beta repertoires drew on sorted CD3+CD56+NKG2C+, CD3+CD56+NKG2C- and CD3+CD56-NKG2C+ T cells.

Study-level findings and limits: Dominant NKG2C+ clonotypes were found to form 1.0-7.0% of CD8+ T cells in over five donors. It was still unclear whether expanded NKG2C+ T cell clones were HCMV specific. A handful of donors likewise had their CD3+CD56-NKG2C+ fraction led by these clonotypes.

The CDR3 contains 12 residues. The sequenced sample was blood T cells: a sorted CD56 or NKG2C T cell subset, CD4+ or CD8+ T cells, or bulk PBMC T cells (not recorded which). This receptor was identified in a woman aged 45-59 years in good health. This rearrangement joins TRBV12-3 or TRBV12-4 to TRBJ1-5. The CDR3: CASSLGFMAQHF.